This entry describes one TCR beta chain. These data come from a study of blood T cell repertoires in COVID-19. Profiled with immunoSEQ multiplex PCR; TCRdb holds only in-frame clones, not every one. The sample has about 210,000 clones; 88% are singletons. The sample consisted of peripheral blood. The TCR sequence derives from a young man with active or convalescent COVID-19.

As DNA, the CDR3 is TGCGCCAGCAGCTTGGGTGACGGGTTCTCGACCGGGGAGCTGTTTTTT. Translation gives CASSLGDGFSTGELFF. The V gene is TRBV5-1, the J gene TRBJ2-2; the D is unclear. The CDR3 has 16 residues. Germline CDR1 is SGHRS and CDR2 is YFSETQ. Deletions cut 0 bases from V and 5 bases from J, with 14 bases between.